What follows are 19 T cell receptor beta chains derived from one specimen sequenced in a study of human T cells and chemical hapten exposure. As for time point: healthy volunteer bleed at 2 weeks. It was unfractionated whole blood from which total RNA was extracted. From the RACE reads, TCRdb called clonotypes with MiXCR, one entry per CDR3 protein. The sample lists about 41,000 distinct CDR3 sequences; about 4.5% were seen once. Sequenced: whole blood. These receptors were collected from a human donor in good health. Some clones in this sample may be carry-over from other donors' samples.

This clonotype was observed a handful of times. This chain links TRBV28 with TRBJ1-4; D gene ambiguous. This CDR3 comprises 12 residues. Trimming removed 3 bases at V and 3 bases at J, with 2 bases between. Germline V lookup: CDR1 MDHEN, CDR2 SYDVKM. The CDR3 DNA follows: TGTGCCAGCAGTTTCCCTAATGAAAAACTGTTTTTT. Protein sequence: CASSFPNEKLFF. Full variable domain (remainder filled in from reference TRBV28 and TRBJ1-4): DVKVTQSSRYLVKRTGEKVFLECVQDMDHENMFWYRQDPGLGLRLIYFSYDVKMKEKGDIPEGYSVSREKKERFSLILESASTNQTSMYLCASSFPNEKLFFGSGTQLSVL.

This clonotype turned up a few times. The gene calls are TRBV20-1 and TRBJ1-4; TRBD1 is a possible D gene (5 bases). Germline CDR1 reads DFQATT; CDR2 reads SNEGSKA (reference sequence). V was clipped by 3 bases and J by 8 bases, with 13 bases between them. CDR3 length equals 13 residues. The CDR3 coding sequence is TGCAGTGCTAGGATCGGGGGTTTCGAAAAACTGTTTTTT. Its translation: CSARIGGFEKLFF.

This clonotype was counted ten times or more. J is TRBJ2-7 and V is TRBV27, with D possibly being TRBD2 (6 bases). Per germline, CDR1 MNHEY and CDR2 SMNVEV (reference sequence). Trimming stripped 0 bases from V and 7 bases from J, with 7 bases between. This CDR3 region has 12 residues. The CDR3 DNA follows: TGTGCCAGCAGTTTATCGGCGGGAGAGCAGTACTTC. Amino acids: CASSLSAGEQYF.

This clonotype was seen a handful of times. The chain employs TRBV28 and TRBJ1-2; D is undetermined. The CDR3 is 11 amino acids. Germline V gene sequence: CDR1 MDHEN, CDR2 SYDVKM. The CDR3 here is CVIGENYGYTF. The CDR3 nucleotides are TGTGTGATTGGGGAAAACTATGGCTACACCTTC.

This clonotype was found many times. The CDR3 region is CSATTGQKNSPLHF. In DNA, the CDR3 is TGCAGTGCCACGACAGGGCAGAAAAATTCACCCCTCCACTTT. The chain has TRBV20-1 and TRBJ1-6, with TRBD1 identical over 7 bases. CDR3 length: 14 residues. Trimming removed 6 bases from V and 7 bases from J; junction bases left unmatched: 9. Germline V gene sequence: CDR1 DFQATT, CDR2 SNEGSKA (reference sequence).

This clonotype turned up a few times. This chain uses TRBV6-5 with TRBJ1-3, with no clear D. Trimming took off 6 bases at V and 3 bases at J, with 12 bases between the two ends. The germline CDR1 and CDR2 sequences are MNHEY and SVGAGI. The CDR3 is made up of 14 amino acids. CDR3 nucleotides: TGTGCCAGCAGATTGTGGCAGAATGGAAACACCATATATTTT. Translated, it gives CASRLWQNGNTIYF.

V is TRBV19 and J is TRBJ2-7; 7 bases align to TRBD2. Germline trimming cut 3 bases from V and 5 bases from J; bases unmatched to any gene: 7. CDR3 length equals 14 residues. Germline CDR1 is LNHDA and CDR2 is SQIVND (reference sequence). CDR3 in DNA: TGTGCCAGTAGTATTGCGGGGGTGATCCACGAGCAGTACTTC. Residues: CASSIAGVIHEQYF.

The chain employs TRBV12-3 or TRBV12-4 and TRBJ2-2; no clear D. The CDR3 is 14 amino acids. V lost 2 bases, J lost 3 bases, and 7 bases lay in between. CDR3 DNA: TGTGCCAGCAGTTTATCCGGAGACACCGGGGAGCTGTTTTTT. It codes for CASSLSGDTGELFF.

This clonotype was detected ten times or more. The J gene is TRBJ1-5, the V gene TRBV27; D not resolved. CDR3 size: 13 residues. From germline, CDR1 is MNHEY and CDR2 SMNVEV (reference sequence). V was clipped by 5 bases and J by 4 bases, with 9 bases between them. CDR3 loop: CASSPARNQPQHF. DNA of the CDR3: TGTGCCAGCAGTCCGGCACGAAATCAGCCCCAGCATTTT.

This clonotype has ten or more counts. V is TRBV9 and J is TRBJ2-1; D not resolved. The CDR3 loop spans 12 amino acids. In germline, CDR1 is SGDLS, CDR2 YYNGEE. V was shortened by 5 bases and J by 0 bases, with 3 bases between the two germline ends. CDR3: CASRSSYNEQFF. The CDR3 bases are TGTGCCAGCAGGAGCTCCTACAATGAGCAGTTCTTC.

This clonotype was seen ten or more times. The rearrangement links TRBV6-2 or TRBV6-3 to TRBJ2-3; 7 bases map to TRBD1. The length of the CDR3 is 15 residues. Germline trimming cut 5 bases from V and 1 base from J; bases unmatched to any gene: 6. Per germline, CDR1 MNHEY and CDR2 SVGEGT. This chain's CDR3 is CASSATGTGTDTQYF. The CDR3 DNA is TGTGCCAGCAGTGCTACGGGGACAGGCACAGATACGCAGTATTTT.

The V gene is TRBV18, the J gene TRBJ2-3; 12 bases are shared with TRBD2. CDR1 and CDR2 (germline): KGHSH, LQKENI. There are 18 residues in the CDR3. After removal of 0 bases from V and 2 bases from J, the junction contained 6 bases not matched to a gene. The CDR3 coding sequence is TGTGCCAGCTCACCACCGTCCCGACTAGCGGGAGACACAGATACGCAGTATTTT. Translating gives CASSPPSRLAGDTDTQYF.

J is TRBJ1-1 and V is TRBV7-9; D gene ambiguous. The germline gives CDR1 SEHNR, CDR2 FQNEAQ (reference sequence). V was trimmed by 4 bases and J by 2 bases, leaving 20 bases between them. The CDR3 runs 17 residues. CDR3 DNA sequence: TGTGCCAGCAGCTCTTGGTTACGTTCAACCTTAAACACTGAAGCTTTCTTT. Protein product: CASSSWLRSTLNTEAFF.

This clonotype was observed at least ten times. The V gene is TRBV29-1, the J gene TRBJ2-2; 9 nucleotides line up with TRBD1. Germline V gene sequence: CDR1 SQVTM, CDR2 ANQGSEA. The CDR3 runs to 15 residues. V was pared by 7 bases and J by 0 bases, with 6 bases of the junction left unmatched. CDR3 nucleotide sequence: TGCAGCGCGGCCGGGACAGGGTCGAACACCGGGGAGCTGTTTTTT. Its protein is CSAAGTGSNTGELFF.

This clonotype was observed many times. This rearrangement joins TRBV28 to TRBJ2-3; tentatively, D is TRBD2 (6 bases). The CDR3 is 17 residues long. The V end lost 4 bases, the J end lost 0 bases, and 17 bases lay between the germline ends. Germline V lookup: CDR1 MDHEN, CDR2 SYDVKM. The chain's CDR3 is CASSSRWRGSSTDTQYF. The CDR3 DNA is TGTGCCAGCAGTTCTAGATGGAGGGGCAGCAGCACAGATACGCAGTATTTT.

This clonotype was found many times. This chain links TRBV29-1 with TRBJ1-2, with 9 bases that match TRBD1. Germline-derived CDR1 and CDR2 are SQVTM and ANQGSEA. Unmatched junction bases numbered 7, after V lost 3 bases and J lost 2 bases. The CDR3 consists of 15 residues. CDR3 in DNA: TGCAGCGTTGACCCGGGACAGGGCTACAACTATGGCTACACCTTC. The encoded protein is CSVDPGQGYNYGYTF.

At least ten counts were recorded for this clonotype. This rearrangement joins TRBV18 to TRBJ2-3; 8 bases map to TRBD1. CDR3 length equals 14 residues. Unmatched junction bases numbered 1, after V lost 3 bases and J lost 2 bases. Germline V gives CDR1 KGHSH, CDR2 LQKENI. The CDR3 DNA follows: TGTGCCAGCTCACCGGACAGGGTCACAGATACGCAGTATTTT. Its translation is CASSPDRVTDTQYF.

Within the sample, this clonotype is medium-sized. The rearrangement links TRBV29-1 to TRBJ2-1; 14 nucleotides line up with TRBD2. This CDR3 region has 13 residues. Germline CDR1 SQVTM, CDR2 ANQGSEA. V dropped 6 bases and J dropped 9; count of bases not matched to a gene: 4. The CDR3, as DNA: TGCAGCGTACCGACTAGCGGGAGGGGTGAGCAGTTCTTC. Amino acid sequence: CSVPTSGRGEQFF.

This chain links TRBV7-8 with TRBJ2-1; no clear D gene. CDR3 length equals 17 residues. Germline lookup yields CDR1 SGHVS and CDR2 FQNEAQ. V was cut by 0 bases and J by 1 base, with 13 bases left in between. CDR3 nucleotide sequence: TGTGCCAGCAGCTTAGCGGACCGACCGTGGTCCTACAATGAGCAGTTCTTC. Translation gives CASSLADRPWSYNEQFF.